Presented here are 25 T cell receptor beta chains from one specimen sequenced in a study of OX40 agonist ivuxolimab in advanced cancers. TCRdb keeps only in-frame clones here, not all; method: immunoSEQ multiplex PCR. Among approximately 22,000 clones listed, approximately 84% were seen once. Here the sequenced sample was CD4+ or CD8+ T cells sorted from blood, taken in a trial of the OX40 agonist ivuxolimab. These TCRs come from an adult with an advanced solid tumor such as melanoma, head and neck, liver or kidney cancer.

The chain carries TRBV15 and TRBJ2-1, with D maybe TRBD2 (5 bases). Between the trimmed V and J ends, which lost 5 bases and 4 bases, there was a span of 12 bases. In germline, CDR1 is LNHNV, CDR2 YYDKDF (reference sequence). This CDR3 contains 14 residues. DNA for the CDR3: TGTGCCACCAGCGACCGCCGGGGATACAATGAGCAGTTCTTC. It is translated as CATSDRRGYNEQFF. The full variable domain, rest sourced from reference TRBV15 and TRBJ2-1, is DAMVIQNPRYQVTQFGKPVTLSCSQTLNHNVMYWYQQKSSQAPKLLFHYYDKDFNNEADTPDNFQSRRPNTSFCFLDIRSPGLGDTAMYLCATSDRRGYNEQFFGPGTRLTVL.

The chain combines TRBV27 with TRBJ2-1; a possible D gene is TRBD1 (6 bases). Trimming left V 2 bases short and J 10 bases short, with 18 bases between. This CDR3 has 15 residues. Germline V gene sequence: CDR1 MNHEY, CDR2 SMNVEV (reference sequence). CDR3 sequence: CASSLELAIRGEQFF. The CDR3 nucleotides read TGTGCCAGCAGTTTAGAGCTAGCCATCAGGGGCGAGCAGTTCTTC.

The V call is TRBV28, the J call TRBJ2-1; 10 nucleotides align to TRBD2. V was pared by 6 bases and J by 8 bases, with 7 bases of the junction left unmatched. The V gene's germline CDR1 is MDHEN and CDR2 SYDVKM. This CDR3 spans 14 amino acids. CDR3 in amino acids: CASSYLAGADEQFF. Here the CDR3 DNA reads TGTGCCAGCAGCTACCTAGCGGGAGCGGATGAGCAGTTCTTC.

The chain is built from TRBV27 and TRBJ2-5; 10 bases match TRBD2. The CDR3 contains 13 residues. Germline CDR1 MNHEY, CDR2 SMNVEV (reference sequence). Germline trimming cut 6 bases from V and 3 bases from J; bases unmatched to any gene: 1. CDR3: CASRLAGKETQYF. The CDR3 DNA reads as TGTGCCAGCAGACTAGCGGGAAAAGAGACCCAGTACTTC.

The chain uses TRBV4-2 and TRBJ2-5; 8 bases fit TRBD1. Germline loops: CDR1 LGHNA, CDR2 YNFKEQ. The CDR3 consists of 15 residues. Trimming cost V 9 bases and J 5 bases; bases outside gene matches: 14. The CDR3: CASAIEQGAGETQYF. CDR3 nucleotides: TGTGCCAGTGCCATAGAGCAGGGGGCGGGGGAGACCCAGTACTTC.

This clone was detected a few times. V gene TRBV4-1 combines with J gene TRBJ2-1; D remains unclear. Trimming took off 3 bases at V and 9 bases at J, with 9 bases between the two ends. The CDR3 runs 12 residues. Germline CDR1 MGHRA, CDR2 YSYEKL. CDR3 region: CASSHPFGEQFF. The CDR3 nucleotides are TGCGCCAGCAGCCACCCTTTCGGTGAGCAGTTCTTC.

This chain links TRBV4-1 with TRBJ2-7; possible D gene TRBD1, 7 bases. The V gene lost 4 bases and the J gene lost 1 base, with 8 bases spanning the gap. The length of the CDR3 is 13 residues. Germline V gene data show CDR1 as MGHRA and CDR2 as YSYEKL. The CDR3 DNA reads TGCGCCAGCAGCCCAGGGGGGTCCTACGAGCAGTACTTC. Its translation: CASSPGGSYEQYF.

This clone was seen just once. This chain uses TRBV6-5 with TRBJ2-3; 7 nucleotides align to TRBD2. Trimming took 8 bases from V and 1 from J; bases not matched to a gene: 3. Germline V gives CDR1 MNHEY, CDR2 SVGAGI. CDR3 size: 13 residues. The CDR3 sequence is CASGGDGTDTQYF. Here the CDR3 DNA reads TGTGCCAGCGGGGGGGACGGCACAGATACGCAGTATTTT.

The J gene is TRBJ2-7, the V gene TRBV18; D may be TRBD1 (5 bases). From germline, CDR1 is KGHSH and CDR2 LQKENI. Between the trimmed V and J ends, which lost 1 base and 1 base, there was a span of 8 bases. The CDR3 spans 14 residues. CDR3 sequence (DNA): TGTGCCAGCTCACCACTAAACAGGTCCTACGAGCAGTACTTC. Residues: CASSPLNRSYEQYF.

The table lists this clone with a count of one. V is TRBV7-6 and J is TRBJ2-3; 9 nucleotides match TRBD2. CDR3 length: 18 amino acids. Germline V gene lookup returns CDR1 SGHVS and CDR2 FNYEAQ. V gave up 1 base and J gave up 0 bases; unmatched junction bases: 8. The DNA for the CDR3 is TGTGCCAGCAGCTTAGGACTAGCGGCTACCCTTAGCACAGATACGCAGTATTTT. This encodes CASSLGLAATLSTDTQYF.

The chain couples TRBV6-5 to TRBJ2-2; the D gene is possibly TRBD2 (6 bases). V lost 6 bases, J lost 7 bases, and 15 bases lay in between. The CDR3 covers 14 residues. The germline gives CDR1 MNHEY, CDR2 SVGAGI. Here the CDR3 reads CASRPGEEGGELFF. CDR3 nucleotides: TGTGCCAGCAGACCCGGGGAGGAGGGCGGGGAGCTGTTTTTT.

The rearrangement links TRBV28 to TRBJ2-7; D ambiguous. This CDR3 region has 13 residues. V lost 6 bases and J 1 base, leaving 10 bases between the germline ends. CDR1 is MDHEN, CDR2 SYDVKM, per germline. This CDR3 reads CASRLTDSYEQYF. The CDR3 DNA sequence: TGTGCCAGCAGGCTGACGGATTCCTACGAGCAGTACTTC.

This clone has a handful of counts. This chain links TRBV5-8 with TRBJ1-1; 7 bases map to TRBD1. The CDR3 is 18 residues long. In germline, CDR1 is SGHTS, CDR2 YDEGEE. After removal of 2 bases from V and 1 base from J, the junction contained 14 bases not matched to a gene. CDR3 protein: CASSFPTRWTGQNTEAFF. CDR3 coding DNA: TGTGCCAGCAGCTTCCCCACTCGATGGACAGGTCAGAACACTGAAGCTTTCTTT. The complete variable domain, with remaining parts taken from reference TRBV5-8 and TRBJ1-1, reads EAGVTQSPTHLIKTRGQQATLRCSPISGHTSVYWYQQALGLGLQFLLWYDEGEERNRGNFPPRFSGRQFPNYSSELNVNALELEDSALYLCASSFPTRWTGQNTEAFFGQGTRLTVV.

CDR3 coding DNA: TGTGCCAGCAGTTTACCTACATTCAGCTCCTACGAGCAGTACTTC. Its protein is CASSLPTFSSYEQYF. The V and J genes are TRBV28 and TRBJ2-7, with D uncertain. Germline V gene lookup returns CDR1 MDHEN and CDR2 SYDVKM. This CDR3 is built from 15 residues. The V gene lost 2 bases and the J gene lost 0 bases, with 11 bases spanning the gap.

The V call is TRBV6-5, the J call TRBJ2-7; D is uncertain. V shed 2 bases and J shed 0 bases, with 8 bases lying between them. Germline V CDR1 and CDR2: MNHEY, SVGAGI. This CDR3 is 14 amino acids long. CDR3 bases: TGTGCCAGCAGTTACGGGCAGAACTCCTACGAGCAGTACTTC. It translates to CASSYGQNSYEQYF.

This chain links TRBV30 with TRBJ1-2; TRBD1 matches 9 bases. The ends lost 7 bases at V and 8 bases at J; junction bases unmatched: 8. Germline values: CDR1 GTSNPN, CDR2 SVGIG (reference sequence). The CDR3 sequence is 12 residues long. The CDR3 is CASDRGDGGYTF. The CDR3 nucleotides read TGTGCCTCGGACAGGGGAGACGGCGGCTACACCTTC.

The CDR3 here is CASSESGGGSGTDTQYF. The CDR3 bases are TGTGCCAGCAGTGAATCGGGGGGGGGAAGCGGGACAGATACGCAGTATTTT. The J gene is TRBJ2-3, the V gene TRBV6-1, with 8 bases that match TRBD2. This CDR3 region has 17 residues. Per the germline V gene, CDR1 is MNHNS and CDR2 is SASEGT. The trim removed 2 bases at V and 3 bases at J, leaving 10 bases unmatched.

The CDR3 loop reads CASSPEFGAGVDNEQFF. In DNA, the CDR3 is TGTGCCAGCAGCCCCGAGTTTGGAGCGGGAGTAGACAATGAGCAGTTCTTC. The chain links TRBV7-9 to TRBJ2-1; 8 bases match TRBD2. The CDR3 extends over 17 amino acids. V was clipped by 5 bases and J by 5 bases; unmatched bases: 14. Per the germline V gene, CDR1 is SEHNR and CDR2 is FQNEAQ (reference sequence).

This sequence joins TRBV6-5 and TRBJ2-6, with D hard to call. The germline V gene has CDR1 MNHEY and CDR2 SVGAGI. CDR3 size: 13 residues. With 6 bases removed from V and 4 bases from J, the gap between germline ends came to 7 bases. The CDR3 DNA reads as TGTGCCAGCAGCCCCACGGGGGCCAACGTCCTGACTTTC. Protein sequence: CASSPTGANVLTF.

The rearrangement uses TRBV28 and TRBJ2-1; tentative D call: TRBD2 (6 bases). Germline V lookup: CDR1 MDHEN, CDR2 SYDVKM. The CDR3 length is 17 residues. The V end lost 5 bases, the J end lost 5 bases, and 22 bases lay between the germline ends. This chain's CDR3 is CASSARDFGGAHNEQFF. The DNA for the CDR3 is TGTGCCAGCAGTGCCCGGGACTTCGGGGGTGCGCACAATGAGCAGTTCTTC.

The CDR3 sequence: CASSMASATDTQYF. In DNA, the CDR3 is TGTGCCAGCAGCATGGCTAGCGCCACAGATACGCAGTATTTT. The chain uses TRBV13 and TRBJ2-3; weak D call: TRBD2 (6 bases). Germline values: CDR1 PRHDT, CDR2 FYEKMQ (reference sequence). The CDR3 runs 14 residues. The ends were cut back, 5 bases at V and 2 bases at J, with 11 bases in the middle.

This clone was detected ten times or more. V usage is TRBV6-4 and J usage is TRBJ2-1; 7 bases match TRBD1. Per germline, CDR1 MRHNA and CDR2 SNTAGT. The CDR3 spans 13 residues. V shed 2 bases and J 9 bases; nucleotides not matched to a gene: 4. This CDR3 reads CASSDPPGGEQFF. The CDR3 nucleotides are TGTGCCAGCAGTGACCCCCCAGGGGGTGAGCAGTTCTTC.

The chain couples TRBV7-9 to TRBJ2-5; 7 bases are shared with TRBD1. Germline loops: CDR1 SEHNR, CDR2 FQNEAQ (reference sequence). The V gene end was trimmed by 1 base and the J gene end by 6 bases; junction bases not matched to a gene: 11. The CDR3 contains 16 residues. The CDR3 nucleotides are TGTGCCAGCAGCTTAGATCGGTCAGGGGGAATTCAGACCCAGTACTTC. This translates into CASSLDRSGGIQTQYF.

The J gene is TRBJ2-6, the V gene TRBV4-1, with 7 bases lining up with TRBD1. The CDR3 extends over 15 amino acids. Trimming at V came to 2 bases and at J to 4 bases, leaving 2 bases not matched to a gene. The germline V gene has CDR1 MGHRA and CDR2 YSYEKL. CDR3 DNA: TGCGCCAGCAGCCAAACAGGGGTAGGGGCCAACGTCCTGACTTTC. It codes for CASSQTGVGANVLTF.

The genes are TRBV28 and TRBJ2-7; possible D gene TRBD2, 6 bases. Germline V lookup: CDR1 MDHEN, CDR2 SYDVKM. CDR3 length: 15 residues. Trimming shortened V by 2 bases and J by 4 bases, and 15 bases separated the two germline ends. The CDR3 here is CASSLRGAREYEQYF. The CDR3 region has the DNA TGTGCCAGCAGTTTACGCGGGGCCAGGGAATACGAGCAGTACTTC.